This passage covers 8 T cell receptor beta chains from one sample sequenced in a study of T cells expressing NK-cell markers. TCRdb re-called the 5' RACE reads; every CDR3 protein appears as one record, without DNA. This sample's table reports a few hundred thousand distinct CDR3 sequences. Sequencing was done on a sample of blood T cells: a sorted CD56 or NKG2C T cell subset, CD4+ or CD8+ T cells, or bulk PBMC T cells (not recorded which). All receptors derive from a man aged 18-30 years in good health.

V is TRBV12-5 and J is TRBJ1-5. Germline assignment: CDR1 LGHNT and CDR2 FRNRAP. This CDR3 is 13 amino acids long. CDR3 in amino acids: CASGLTDNQPQHF.

This sequence joins TRBV6-1 and TRBJ2-2; lacking DNA, the TRBD1 call made by TCRdb goes unchecked. The CDR3 loop spans 13 amino acids. Germline V lookup: CDR1 MNHNS, CDR2 SASEGT. CDR3 in amino acids: CALDRQNTGELFF.

The chain joins TRBV11-1 to TRBJ2-1; the TCRdb D gene call, TRBD1, has no DNA to confirm it. There are 16 residues in the CDR3. Germline V gene sequence: CDR1 SGHAT, CDR2 FQDESV (reference sequence). CDR3: CASSTRTESSYNEQFF.

J is TRBJ2-1 and V is TRBV20-1; TCRdb lists TRBD1, though no DNA is available to test this call. This CDR3 has 15 residues. CDR1 and CDR2 (germline): DFQATT, SNEGSKA (reference sequence). The CDR3 spells CSALNPGQGSNEQFF.

The V call is TRBV11-2, the J call TRBJ2-7. The germline V gene encodes CDR1 SGHAT and CDR2 FQNNGV. This CDR3 comprises 15 residues. The CDR3 sequence: CASSLGLADTYEQYF.

V is TRBV12-3 or TRBV12-4 and J is TRBJ2-3; TCRdb's assignment of TRBD2 cannot be checked, as there is no DNA. The CDR3 is made up of 17 amino acids. CDR3 amino acids: CASSPDGAGDITDTQYF.

The chain couples TRBV7-8 to TRBJ2-1. CDR1 and CDR2 from the germline V gene are SGHVS and FQNEAQ. This CDR3 has 14 amino acids. The CDR3 here is CASSPRKPYNEQFF.

This chain links TRBV5-6 with TRBJ2-7; TCRdb designates TRBD2, a call that cannot be tested without DNA. CDR1 and CDR2 (germline): SGHDT, YYEEEE. The CDR3 covers 14 residues. The CDR3 sequence: CASSSQAHHYEQYF. The whole variable domain, remainder taken from reference TRBV5-6 and TRBJ2-7, is DAGVTQSPTHLIKTRGQQVTLRCSPKSGHDTVSWYQQALGQGPQFIFQYYEEEERQRGNFPDRFSGHQFPNYSSELNVNALLLGDSALYLCASSSQAHHYEQYFGPGTRLTVT.